This T cell receptor (beta chain) was sequenced during a study of cytomegalovirus exposure and HLA in healthy donors. Overall study findings and caveats: Within the data, a cluster of highly shared sequence variants was likely a sequencing artifact. The study flagged approximately 180 TCR beta chains as cytomegalovirus-associated. Researchers reported in a later analysis that a missense DCLRE1C variant was tied to TCR beta V- and J-gene trimming. Based on reports, TCR beta sequences accurately predicted HLA-A and HLA-B alleles for most subjects.

As to this clone: Its antigen remains unknown.

13 Jbeta primers and 60 Vbeta primers were used for the PCR. The repertoire was sequenced with immunoSEQ multiplex PCR; TCRdb's copy has only in-frame clones and lacks some. The repertoire holds about 160,000 clones, with roughly four fifths as singletons. CDR3 size: 15 residues. Germline CDR1 is LGHNA and CDR2 is YSLEER. V lost 8 bases, J lost 5 bases, and 12 bases stayed unmatched. Sequenced material: PBMCs. This receptor was obtained from a man aged 50 to 60 in good health and CMV-seropositive. V usage is TRBV4-3 and J usage is TRBJ2-1; TRBD2 agrees at 7 bases. The CDR3 DNA reads as TGCGCCAGCGCCATTACGTGGGAGGGCCACAATGAGCAGTTCTTC. It is translated as CASAITWEGHNEQFF.